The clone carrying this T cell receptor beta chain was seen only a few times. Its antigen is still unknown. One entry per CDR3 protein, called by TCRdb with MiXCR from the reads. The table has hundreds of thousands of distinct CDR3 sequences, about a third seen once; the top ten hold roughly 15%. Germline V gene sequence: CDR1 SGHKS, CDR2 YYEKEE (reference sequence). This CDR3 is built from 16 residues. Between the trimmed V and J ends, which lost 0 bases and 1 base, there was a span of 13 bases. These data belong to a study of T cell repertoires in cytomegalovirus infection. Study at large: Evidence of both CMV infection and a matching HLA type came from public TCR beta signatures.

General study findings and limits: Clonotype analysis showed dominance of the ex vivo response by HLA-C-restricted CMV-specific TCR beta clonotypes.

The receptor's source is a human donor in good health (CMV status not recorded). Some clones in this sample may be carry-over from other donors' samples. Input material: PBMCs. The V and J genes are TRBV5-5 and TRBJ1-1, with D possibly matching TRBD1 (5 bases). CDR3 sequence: CASSLDIGGRNTEAFF. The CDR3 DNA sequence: TGTGCCAGCAGCTTGGATATCGGGGGTCGGAACACTGAAGCTTTCTTT.